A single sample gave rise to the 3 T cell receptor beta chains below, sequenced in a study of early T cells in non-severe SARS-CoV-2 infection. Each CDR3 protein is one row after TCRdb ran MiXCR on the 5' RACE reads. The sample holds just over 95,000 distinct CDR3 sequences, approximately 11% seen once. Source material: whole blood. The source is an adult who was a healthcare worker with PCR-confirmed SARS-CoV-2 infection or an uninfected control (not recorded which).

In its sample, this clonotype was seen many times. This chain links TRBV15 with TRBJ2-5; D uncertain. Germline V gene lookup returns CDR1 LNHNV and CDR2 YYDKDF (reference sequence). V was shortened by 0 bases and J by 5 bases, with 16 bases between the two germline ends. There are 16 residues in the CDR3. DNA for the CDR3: TGTGCCACCAGCAGAGACAGTTCCCCAACCACGGAGACCCAGTACTTC. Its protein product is CATSRDSSPTTETQYF.

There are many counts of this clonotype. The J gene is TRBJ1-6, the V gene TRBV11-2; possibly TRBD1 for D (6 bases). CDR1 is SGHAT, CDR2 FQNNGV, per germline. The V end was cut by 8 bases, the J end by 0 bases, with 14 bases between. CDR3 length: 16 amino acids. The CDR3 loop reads CASRTVHGSYNSPLHF. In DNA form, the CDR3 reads TGTGCCAGCCGGACAGTACACGGCTCCTATAATTCACCCCTCCACTTT.

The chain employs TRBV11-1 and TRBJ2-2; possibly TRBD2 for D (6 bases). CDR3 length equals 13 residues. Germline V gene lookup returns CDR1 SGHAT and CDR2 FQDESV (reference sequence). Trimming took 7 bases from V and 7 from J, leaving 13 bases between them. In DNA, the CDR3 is TGTGCCAGCAACGCGCGGGGTGACGGGGAGCTGTTTTTT. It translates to CASNARGDGELFF.